These T cell receptor beta chains were read from a single sample in a study of T cell responses to AZD1222 COVID-19 vaccine. Libraries were prepared by immunoSEQ multiplex PCR; TCRdb keeps only in-frame clonotypes and omits some of them. The table shows 150,000 to 180,000 clones, with about nine tenths occurring only once. Sequenced material: peripheral blood, taken on day 0 of AZD1222 vaccination. All receptors come from an adult in good health. The CDR3 runs from the conserved cysteine through the conserved F or W. D genes are given only for firm matches. Some rows have no size entry. The others give once, few or many, or a class for an expanded clone.

D gene,clone size,V gene,J gene,CDR3 protein,CDR3 DNA
.,.,TRBV7-2,TRBJ1-6,CASSLAGGEYNSPLHF,TGTGCCAGCAGCTTAGCGGGGGGGGAATATAATTCACCCCTCCACTTT
TRBD1,.,TRBV11-3,TRBJ2-3,CASSGQGESNTQYF,TGTGCCAGCAGCGGACAGGGGGAGTCTAATACGCAGTATTTT
.,few,TRBV9,TRBJ1-5,CASSGGTHVNQPQHF,TGTGCCAGCAGCGGAGGGACTCACGTCAATCAGCCCCAGCATTTT
.,.,TRBV19,TRBJ1-1,CASSWRPGVNTEAFF,TGTGCCAGTAGTTGGAGGCCAGGGGTGAACACTGAAGCTTTCTTT
.,.,TRBV5-1,TRBJ1-6,CASSENSPLHF,TGCGCCAGCAGCGAGAATTCACCCCTCCACTTT
.,.,TRBV7-9,TRBJ2-7,CASSLGSTSSYEQYF,TGTGCCAGCAGCCTAGGTAGTACAAGCTCCTACGAGCAGTACTTC
TRBD1,.,TRBV6-5,TRBJ1-5,CASSQQGANNQPQHF,TGTGCCAGCAGTCAACAGGGGGCCAACAATCAGCCCCAGCATTTT
.,.,TRBV19,TRBJ1-6,CASSARQAYSYNSPLHF,TGTGCCAGTAGTGCACGACAGGCCTACTCCTATAATTCACCCCTCCACTTT
.,once,TRBV28,TRBJ2-3,CASSSGADTQYF,TGTGCCAGCAGCAGTGGGGCAGATACGCAGTATTTT
TRBD1,.,TRBV7-2,TRBJ1-5,CASSPVPGQGRSNQPQHF,TGTGCCAGCAGCCCAGTCCCGGGACAGGGTCGGAGCAATCAGCCCCAGCATTTT
.,few,TRBV9,TRBJ2-5,CASSVEGDTRETQYF,TGTGCCAGCAGCGTAGAGGGGGACACTCGAGAGACCCAGTACTTC
.,.,TRBV5-1,TRBJ1-3,CASSLEHSGNTIYF,TGCGCCAGCAGCTTGGAGCACTCTGGAAACACCATATATTTT
.,.,TRBV11-2,TRBJ2-7,CASSLDGTSIYEQYF,TGTGCCAGCAGCTTAGACGGGACTTCGATTTACGAGCAGTACTTC
.,.,TRBV3-1/TRBV3-2,TRBJ1-2,CASSQDRGALNYGYTF,TGTGCCAGCAGCCAAGACCGGGGGGCGTTGAACTATGGCTACACCTTC
.,.,TRBV19,TRBJ2-7,CASSIIPSGAGEQYF,TGTGCCAGTAGTATAATCCCCTCGGGGGCTGGTGAGCAGTACTTC
.,.,TRBV2,TRBJ1-2,CASSGGNLIVYGYTF,TGTGCCAGCAGTGGGGGCAATCTTATAGTTTATGGCTACACCTTC
.,.,TRBV4-3,TRBJ2-1,CASSQEVQVEQFF,TGCGCCAGCAGCCAAGAGGTGCAAGTTGAGCAGTTCTTC
.,.,TRBV4-2,TRBJ2-3,CASSQDRQWGESPDTQYF,TGTGCCAGCAGCCAAGATCGTCAGTGGGGGGAGTCTCCAGATACGCAGTATTTT
.,.,TRBV2,TRBJ2-7,CASSKLGYEQYF,TGTGCCAGCAGCAAACTGGGGTACGAGCAGTACTTC
.,.,TRBV20-1,TRBJ2-7,CSASQSYEQYF,TGCAGTGCTAGTCAGTCCTACGAGCAGTACTTC
.,.,TRBV5-1,TRBJ2-2,CASSLDPQVNTGELFF,TGCGCCAGCAGCTTGGACCCGCAGGTGAACACCGGGGAGCTGTTTTTT
TRBD1,.,TRBV19,TRBJ2-4,CASSRDRENIQYF,TGTGCCAGTAGTCGGGACAGGGAAAACATTCAGTACTTC
.,once,TRBV2,TRBJ2-5,CASSPAETQYF,TGTGCCAGCAGCCCAGCCGAGACCCAGTACTTC
.,.,TRBV5-4,TRBJ1-1,CASSVAAGSTEAFF,TGTGCCAGCAGCGTGGCGGCAGGGAGCACTGAAGCTTTCTTT